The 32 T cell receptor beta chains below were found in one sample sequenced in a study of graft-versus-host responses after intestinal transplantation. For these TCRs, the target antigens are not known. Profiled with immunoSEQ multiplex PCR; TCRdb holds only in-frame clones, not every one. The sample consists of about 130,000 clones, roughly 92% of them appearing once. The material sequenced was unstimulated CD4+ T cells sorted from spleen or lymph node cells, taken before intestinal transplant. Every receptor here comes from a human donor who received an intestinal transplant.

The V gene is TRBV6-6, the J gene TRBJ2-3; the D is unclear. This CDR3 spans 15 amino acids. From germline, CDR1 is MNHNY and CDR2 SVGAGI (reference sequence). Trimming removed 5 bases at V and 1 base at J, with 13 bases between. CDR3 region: CASSSIRAGTDTQYF. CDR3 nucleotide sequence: TGTGCCAGCAGTAGCATAAGGGCCGGCACAGATACGCAGTATTTT.

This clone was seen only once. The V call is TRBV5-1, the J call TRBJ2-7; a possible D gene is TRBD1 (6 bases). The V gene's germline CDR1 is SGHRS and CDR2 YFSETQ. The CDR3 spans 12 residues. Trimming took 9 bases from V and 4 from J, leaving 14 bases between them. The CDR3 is CATIPQGYEQYF. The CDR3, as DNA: TGCGCCACAATACCACAGGGTTACGAGCAGTACTTC.

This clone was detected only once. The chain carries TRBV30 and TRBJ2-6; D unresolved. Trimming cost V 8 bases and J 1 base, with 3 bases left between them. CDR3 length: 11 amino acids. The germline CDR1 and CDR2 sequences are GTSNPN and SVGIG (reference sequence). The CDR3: CARSGANVLTF. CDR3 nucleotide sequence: TGTGCCAGGTCTGGGGCCAACGTCCTGACTTTC.

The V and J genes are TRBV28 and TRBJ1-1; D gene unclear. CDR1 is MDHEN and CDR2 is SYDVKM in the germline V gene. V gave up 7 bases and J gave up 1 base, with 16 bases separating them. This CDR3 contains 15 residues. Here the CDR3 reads CASIGFTGRNTEAFF. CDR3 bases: TGTGCCAGCATTGGGTTTACCGGCAGGAACACTGAAGCTTTCTTT.

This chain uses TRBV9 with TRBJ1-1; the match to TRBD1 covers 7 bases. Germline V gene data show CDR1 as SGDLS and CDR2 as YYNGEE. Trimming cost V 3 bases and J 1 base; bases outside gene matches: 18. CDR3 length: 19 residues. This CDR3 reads CASSDSTARDSLGNTEAFF. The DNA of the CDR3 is TGTGCCAGCAGCGACAGCACTGCGAGGGACAGCTTGGGGAACACTGAAGCTTTCTTT.

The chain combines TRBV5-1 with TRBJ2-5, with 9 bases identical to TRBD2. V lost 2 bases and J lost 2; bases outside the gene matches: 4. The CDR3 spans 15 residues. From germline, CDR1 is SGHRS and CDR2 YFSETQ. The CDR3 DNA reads TGCGCCAGCAGCTTACCTCTAGCGGGGCAAGAGACCCAGTACTTC. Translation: CASSLPLAGQETQYF.

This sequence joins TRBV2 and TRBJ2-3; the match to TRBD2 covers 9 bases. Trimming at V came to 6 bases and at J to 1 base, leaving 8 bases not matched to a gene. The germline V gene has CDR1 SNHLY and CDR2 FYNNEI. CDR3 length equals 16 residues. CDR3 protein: CASRTRAGGGTDTQYF. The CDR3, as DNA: TGTGCCAGCAGGACCCGAGCGGGGGGCGGCACAGATACGCAGTATTTT.

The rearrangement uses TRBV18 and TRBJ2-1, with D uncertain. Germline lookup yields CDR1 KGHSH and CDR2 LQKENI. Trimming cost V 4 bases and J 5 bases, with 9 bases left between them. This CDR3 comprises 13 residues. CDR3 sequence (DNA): TGTGCCAGCTCACTCGGGTTGGACAATGAGCAGTTCTTC. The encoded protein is CASSLGLDNEQFF.

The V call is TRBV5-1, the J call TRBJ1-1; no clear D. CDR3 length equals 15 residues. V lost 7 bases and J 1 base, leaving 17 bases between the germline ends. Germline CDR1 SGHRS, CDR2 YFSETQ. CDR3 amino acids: CASGLGSWGNTEAFF. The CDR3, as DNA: TGCGCCAGCGGGTTGGGGTCGTGGGGGAACACTGAAGCTTTCTTT.

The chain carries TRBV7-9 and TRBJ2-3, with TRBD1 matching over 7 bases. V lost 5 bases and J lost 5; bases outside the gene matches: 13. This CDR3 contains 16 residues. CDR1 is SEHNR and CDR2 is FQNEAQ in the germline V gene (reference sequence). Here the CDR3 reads CASSTGTAGLGDTQYF. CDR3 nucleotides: TGTGCCAGCAGCACCGGGACAGCCGGATTGGGAGATACGCAGTATTTT. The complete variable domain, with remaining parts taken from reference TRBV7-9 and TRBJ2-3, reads DTGVSQNPRHKITKRGQNVTFRCDPISEHNRLYWYRQTLGQGPEFLTYFQNEAQLEKSRLLSDRFSAERPKGSFSTLEIQRTEQGDSAMYLCASSTGTAGLGDTQYFGPGTRLTVL.

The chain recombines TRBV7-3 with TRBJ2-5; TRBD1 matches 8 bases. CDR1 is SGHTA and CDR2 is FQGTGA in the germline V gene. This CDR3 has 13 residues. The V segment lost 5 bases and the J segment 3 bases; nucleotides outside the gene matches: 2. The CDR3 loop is CASSVDREETQYF. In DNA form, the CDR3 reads TGTGCCAGCAGCGTGGACAGGGAAGAGACCCAGTACTTC.

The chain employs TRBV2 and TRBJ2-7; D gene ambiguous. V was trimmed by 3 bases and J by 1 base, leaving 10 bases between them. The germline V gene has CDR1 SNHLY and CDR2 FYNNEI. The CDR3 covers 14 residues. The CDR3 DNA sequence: TGTGCCAGCAGTGATCGCCTAGGATCCTACGAGCAGTACTTC. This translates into CASSDRLGSYEQYF. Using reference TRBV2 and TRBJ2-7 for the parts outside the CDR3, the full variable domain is EPEVTQTPSHQVTQMGQEVILRCVPISNHLYFYWYRQILGQKVEFLVSFYNNEISEKSEIFDDQFSVERPDGSNFTLKIRSTKLEDSAMYFCASSDRLGSYEQYFGPGTRLTVT.

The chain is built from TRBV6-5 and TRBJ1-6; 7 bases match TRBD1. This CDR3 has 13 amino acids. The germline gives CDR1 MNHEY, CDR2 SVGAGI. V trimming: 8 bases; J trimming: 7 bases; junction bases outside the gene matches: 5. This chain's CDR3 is CASARDRNSPLHF. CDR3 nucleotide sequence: TGTGCCAGCGCCCGGGACAGAAATTCACCCCTCCACTTT.

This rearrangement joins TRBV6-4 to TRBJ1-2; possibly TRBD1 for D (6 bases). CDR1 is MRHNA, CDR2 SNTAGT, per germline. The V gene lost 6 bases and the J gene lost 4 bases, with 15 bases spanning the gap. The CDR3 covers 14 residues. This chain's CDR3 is CASSRTAVGYGYTF. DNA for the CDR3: TGTGCCAGCAGCAGGACAGCGGTCGGCTATGGCTACACCTTC.

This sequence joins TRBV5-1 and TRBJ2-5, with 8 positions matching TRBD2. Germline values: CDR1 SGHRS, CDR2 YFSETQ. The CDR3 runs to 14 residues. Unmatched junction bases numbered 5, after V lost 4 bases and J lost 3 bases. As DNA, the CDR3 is TGCGCCAGCAGCACGGGACTAGTTAAAGAGACCCAGTACTTC. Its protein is CASSTGLVKETQYF.

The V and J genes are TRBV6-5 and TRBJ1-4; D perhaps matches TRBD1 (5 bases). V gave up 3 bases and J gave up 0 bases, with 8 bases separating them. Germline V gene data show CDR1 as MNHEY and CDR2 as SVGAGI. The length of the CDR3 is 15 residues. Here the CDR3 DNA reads TGTGCCAGCAGTTATGGACAACCAACTAATGAAAAACTGTTTTTT. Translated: CASSYGQPTNEKLFF.

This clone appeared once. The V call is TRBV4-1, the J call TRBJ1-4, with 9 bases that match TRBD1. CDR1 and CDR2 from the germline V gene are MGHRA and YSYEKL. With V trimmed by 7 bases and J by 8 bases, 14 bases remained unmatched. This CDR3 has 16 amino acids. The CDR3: CASTLESGQGGEKLFF. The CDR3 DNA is TGCGCCAGCACGTTAGAATCGGGACAGGGTGGAGAAAAACTGTTTTTT.

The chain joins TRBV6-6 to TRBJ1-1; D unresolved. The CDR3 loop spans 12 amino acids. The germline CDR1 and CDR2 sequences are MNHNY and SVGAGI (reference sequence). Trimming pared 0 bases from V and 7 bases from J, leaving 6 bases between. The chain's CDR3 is CASSYSDGEAFF. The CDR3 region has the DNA TGTGCCAGCAGTTACTCTGACGGTGAAGCTTTCTTT.

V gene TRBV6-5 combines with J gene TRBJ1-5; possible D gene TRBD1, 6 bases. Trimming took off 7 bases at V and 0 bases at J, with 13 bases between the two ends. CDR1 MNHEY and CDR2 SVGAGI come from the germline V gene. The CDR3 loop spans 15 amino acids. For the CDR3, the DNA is TGTGCCAGCATCCCAGACAGGTTTAGCAATCAGCCCCAGCATTTT. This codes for CASIPDRFSNQPQHF.

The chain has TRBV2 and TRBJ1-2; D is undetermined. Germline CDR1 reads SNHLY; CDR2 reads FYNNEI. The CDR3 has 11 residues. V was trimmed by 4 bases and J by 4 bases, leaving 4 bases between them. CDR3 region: CASSGPYGYTF. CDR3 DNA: TGTGCCAGCAGTGGCCCCTATGGCTACACCTTC.

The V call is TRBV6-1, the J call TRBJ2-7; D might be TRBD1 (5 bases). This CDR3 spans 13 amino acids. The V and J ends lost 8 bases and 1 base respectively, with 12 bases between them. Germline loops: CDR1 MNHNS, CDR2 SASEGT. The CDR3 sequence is CASEYQGSYEQYF. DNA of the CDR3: TGTGCCAGCGAATATCAGGGATCCTACGAGCAGTACTTC.

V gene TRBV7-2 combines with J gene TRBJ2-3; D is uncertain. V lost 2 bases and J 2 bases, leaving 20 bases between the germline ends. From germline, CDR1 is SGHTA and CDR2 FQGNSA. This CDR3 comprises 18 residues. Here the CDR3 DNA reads TGTGCCAGCAGCTTATTCGCTGCGGCTACTTCAACCACAGATACGCAGTATTTT. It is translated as CASSLFAAATSTTDTQYF.

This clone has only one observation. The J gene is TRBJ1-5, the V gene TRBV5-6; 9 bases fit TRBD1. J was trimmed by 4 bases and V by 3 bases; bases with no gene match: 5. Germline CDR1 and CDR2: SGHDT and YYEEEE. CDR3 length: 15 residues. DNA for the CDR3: TGTGCCAGCAGCTGGGGACAGGGTGGGAATCAGCCCCAGCATTTT. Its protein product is CASSWGQGGNQPQHF.

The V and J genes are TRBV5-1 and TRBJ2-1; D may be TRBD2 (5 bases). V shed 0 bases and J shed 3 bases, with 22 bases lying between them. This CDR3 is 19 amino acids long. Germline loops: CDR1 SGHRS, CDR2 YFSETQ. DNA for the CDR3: TGCGCCAGCAGCTTGGCCCTCAGTACTAGGGTAGGTGACTACAATGAGCAGTTCTTC. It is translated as CASSLALSTRVGDYNEQFF.

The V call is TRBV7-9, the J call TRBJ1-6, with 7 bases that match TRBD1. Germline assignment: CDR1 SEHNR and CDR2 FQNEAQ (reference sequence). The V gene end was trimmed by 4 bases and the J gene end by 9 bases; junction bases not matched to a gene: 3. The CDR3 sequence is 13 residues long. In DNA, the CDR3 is TGTGCCAGCAGCTCGGACAGGACTTCACCCCTCCACTTT. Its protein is CASSSDRTSPLHF.

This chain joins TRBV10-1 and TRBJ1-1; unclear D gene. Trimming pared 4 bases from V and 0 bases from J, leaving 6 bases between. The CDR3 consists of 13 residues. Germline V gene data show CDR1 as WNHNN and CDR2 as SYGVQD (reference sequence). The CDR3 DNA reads TGCGCCAGCAGTGGGCAACTGAACACTGAAGCTTTCTTT. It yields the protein CASSGQLNTEAFF.

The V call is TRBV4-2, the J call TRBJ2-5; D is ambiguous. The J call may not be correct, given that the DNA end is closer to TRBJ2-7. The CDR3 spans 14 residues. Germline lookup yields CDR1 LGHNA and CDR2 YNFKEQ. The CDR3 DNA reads TGTGCCAGCAGCCAAGATCATGTGGCCTACGAGCAGTACTTC. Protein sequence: CASSQDHVAYEQYF.

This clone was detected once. The CDR3 nucleotides read TGTGCCAGCAGCTTATCGGGCACCTACAATGAGCAGTTCTTC. It codes for CASSLSGTYNEQFF. V is TRBV7-9 and J is TRBJ2-1, with D unresolved. This CDR3 comprises 14 residues. The V end lost 2 bases, the J end lost 2 bases, and 7 bases lay between the germline ends. Per germline, CDR1 SEHNR and CDR2 FQNEAQ (reference sequence).

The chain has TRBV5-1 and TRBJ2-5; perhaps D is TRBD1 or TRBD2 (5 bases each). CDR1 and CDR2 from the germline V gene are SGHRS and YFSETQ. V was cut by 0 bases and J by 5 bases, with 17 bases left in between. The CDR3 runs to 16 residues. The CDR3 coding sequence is TGCGCCAGCAGCTTGGACTCGGGGCCGGGCTGGGAGACCCAGTACTTC. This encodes CASSLDSGPGWETQYF.

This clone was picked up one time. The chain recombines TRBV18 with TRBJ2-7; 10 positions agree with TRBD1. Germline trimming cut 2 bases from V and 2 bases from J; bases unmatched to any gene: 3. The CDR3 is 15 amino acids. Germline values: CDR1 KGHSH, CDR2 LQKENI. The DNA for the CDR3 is TGTGCCAGCTCACCAGCGGGACAGGGGACCTACGAGCAGTACTTC. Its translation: CASSPAGQGTYEQYF.

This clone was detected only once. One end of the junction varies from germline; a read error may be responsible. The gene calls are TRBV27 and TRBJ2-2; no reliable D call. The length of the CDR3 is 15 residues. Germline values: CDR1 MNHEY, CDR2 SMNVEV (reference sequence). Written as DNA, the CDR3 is TGTGCCGGCAGGTCATTAGAGATTTCCCACGGGGAGCTGTTTTTT. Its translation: CAGRSLEISHGELFF.

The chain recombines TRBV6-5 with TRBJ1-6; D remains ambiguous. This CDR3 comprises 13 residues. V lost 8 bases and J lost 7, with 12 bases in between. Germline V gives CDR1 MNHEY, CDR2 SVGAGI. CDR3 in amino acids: CASGFNKNSPLHF. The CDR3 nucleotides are TGTGCCAGCGGATTTAACAAAAATTCACCCCTCCACTTT.